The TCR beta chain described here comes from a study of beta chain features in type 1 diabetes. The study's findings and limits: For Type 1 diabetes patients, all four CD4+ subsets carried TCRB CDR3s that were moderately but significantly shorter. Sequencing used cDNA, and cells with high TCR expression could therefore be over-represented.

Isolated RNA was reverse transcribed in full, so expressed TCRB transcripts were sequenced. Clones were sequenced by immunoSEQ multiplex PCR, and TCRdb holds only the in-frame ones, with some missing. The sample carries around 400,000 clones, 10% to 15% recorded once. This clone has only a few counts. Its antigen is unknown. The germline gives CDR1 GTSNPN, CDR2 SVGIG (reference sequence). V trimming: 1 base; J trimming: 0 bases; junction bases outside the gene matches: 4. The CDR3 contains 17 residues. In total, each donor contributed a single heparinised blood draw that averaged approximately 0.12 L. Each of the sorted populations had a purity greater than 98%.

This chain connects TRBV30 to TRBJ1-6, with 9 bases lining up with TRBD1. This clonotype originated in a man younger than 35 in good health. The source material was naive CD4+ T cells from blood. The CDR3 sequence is CAWSGDRGGSYNSPLHF. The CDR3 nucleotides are TGTGCCTGGAGTGGAGACAGGGGGGGCTCCTATAATTCACCCCTCCACTTT.